The 22 T cell receptor beta chains below all came from one sample that was sequenced in a study of blood T cell repertoires in COVID-19. Measured with immunoSEQ multiplex PCR; TCRdb has only the in-frame clones, and not every one. Of 210,000 or so clones detected, about 83% appear once; the ten largest clones hold 7.6%. Sequencing used peripheral blood. Receptors originate from a woman in her fifties or sixties with active or convalescent COVID-19.

This chain uses TRBV7-9 with TRBJ2-3, with 13 bases lining up with TRBD2. V was clipped by 7 bases and J by 2 bases; unmatched bases: 3. This CDR3 has 15 residues. Germline lookup yields CDR1 SEHNR and CDR2 FQNEAQ (reference sequence). CDR3 nucleotides: TGTGCCAGCACAGGACTAGCGGGGGTCACAGATACGCAGTATTTT. Translation: CASTGLAGVTDTQYF.

This clone was seen only a few times. The sample carries other DNA sequences with the same CDR3. J is TRBJ1-5 and V is TRBV10-3; D is unclear. Per the germline V gene, CDR1 is ENHRY and CDR2 is SYGVKD. Trimming removed 7 bases from V and 0 bases from J, with 7 bases in between. The CDR3 length is 13 residues. CDR3 loop: CAINGDSNQPQHF. The CDR3 DNA is TGTGCCATCAACGGAGATAGCAATCAGCCCCAGCATTTT.

A single count supports this clone. The V call is TRBV19, the J call TRBJ1-2; D is unclear. V lost 3 bases, J lost 4 bases, and 3 bases lay in between. The CDR3 spans 11 residues. The germline V gene has CDR1 LNHDA and CDR2 SQIVND (reference sequence). CDR3 sequence reads: CASSIGYGYTF. Here the CDR3 DNA reads TGTGCCAGTAGTATCGGCTATGGCTACACCTTC.

The rearrangement uses TRBV27 and TRBJ2-2, with D tentatively TRBD1 (6 bases). The CDR3 has 13 residues. V dropped 5 bases and J dropped 6 bases, with 10 bases sitting between them. Germline V CDR1 and CDR2: MNHEY, SMNVEV (reference sequence). CDR3 region: CASSLQGPGELFF. CDR3 bases: TGTGCCAGCAGTCTACAGGGTCCCGGGGAGCTGTTTTTT.

The chain is built from TRBV7-9 and TRBJ1-5; a weak D match, TRBD1 (6 bases). The CDR3 loop spans 13 amino acids. Germline CDR1 and CDR2: SEHNR and FQNEAQ (reference sequence). V lost 5 bases and J 7 bases, leaving 12 bases between the germline ends. As DNA, the CDR3 is TGTGCCAGCAGCCGAACAGGGCGCCAGCCCCAGCATTTT. It specifies CASSRTGRQPQHF.

The CDR3 reads CASSPQGYEQFF. The CDR3, as DNA: TGTGCCAGCAGCCCACAGGGCTATGAGCAGTTCTTC. The chain combines TRBV11-2 with TRBJ2-1; possible D gene TRBD1, 6 bases. The CDR3 is 12 residues long. The V gene lost 5 bases and the J gene lost 8 bases, with 10 bases spanning the gap. In germline, CDR1 is SGHAT, CDR2 FQNNGV.

This chain uses TRBV5-4 with TRBJ2-1, with D hard to call. The CDR3 totals 15 residues. Germline V CDR1 and CDR2: SGHNT, YYREEE (reference sequence). Trimming left V 3 bases short and J 0 bases short, with 10 bases between. CDR3 in DNA: TGTGCCAGCAGCTCGACTCCCAGCTCCTACAATGAGCAGTTCTTC. This translates into CASSSTPSSYNEQFF.

CDR3 protein: CASSYPGQGGYTF. Here the CDR3 DNA reads TGTGCCAGCAGTTACCCCGGACAGGGAGGCTACACCTTC. The chain is built from TRBV6-5 and TRBJ1-2, with 8 nucleotides matching TRBD1. Trimming cost V 2 bases and J 8 bases; bases outside gene matches: 4. The V gene's germline CDR1 is MNHEY and CDR2 SVGAGI. The CDR3 contains 13 residues.

This clone was recorded once. This chain links TRBV19 with TRBJ1-5; 7 bases fit TRBD1. The CDR3 is made up of 13 amino acids. Germline assignment: CDR1 LNHDA and CDR2 SQIVND (reference sequence). V was clipped by 6 bases and J by 5 bases; unmatched bases: 4. The CDR3 spells CASRQDRYQPQHF. The CDR3 DNA follows: TGTGCCAGTAGGCAGGACAGGTATCAGCCCCAGCATTTT.

This rearrangement joins TRBV6-5 to TRBJ2-2; 10 bases fit TRBD1. The length of the CDR3 is 14 residues. V lost 7 bases and J lost 5; bases outside the gene matches: 4. CDR1 is MNHEY and CDR2 is SVGAGI in the germline V gene. CDR3 protein: CASIRTGGTGELFF. The CDR3 nucleotides are TGTGCCAGCATCAGGACAGGGGGTACCGGGGAGCTGTTTTTT.

With respect to this clone: Other DNA sequences in the same sample also yield this CDR3. The chain carries TRBV18 and TRBJ1-6, with TRBD1 matching 8 bases. The germline V gene has CDR1 KGHSH and CDR2 LQKENI. With V trimmed by 2 bases and J by 7 bases, 4 bases remained unmatched. This CDR3 region has 15 residues. CDR3 bases: TGTGCCAGCTCACCAGGACAGGGTTACAATTCACCCCTCCACTTT. It yields the protein CASSPGQGYNSPLHF.

This clone was seen once. The V and J genes are TRBV28 and TRBJ2-7; the match to TRBD1 covers 9 bases. After removal of 2 bases from V and 3 bases from J, the junction contained 8 bases not matched to a gene. The germline V gene has CDR1 MDHEN and CDR2 SYDVKM. This CDR3 is 16 amino acids long. In DNA form, the CDR3 reads TGTGCCAGCAGTTTAGAGGCGGGACAGGGTTTCTACGAGCAGTACGTC. It is translated as CASSLEAGQGFYEQYV.

The CDR3 nucleotides read TGTGCCAGCAGTGATGGGGCCTCTGGAAACACCATATATTTT. Its translation: CASSDGASGNTIYF. The chain combines TRBV6-1 with TRBJ1-3, with a possible D match to TRBD1 (5 bases). V was clipped by 3 bases and J by 0 bases, with 6 bases between them. Germline CDR1 MNHNS, CDR2 SASEGT. The CDR3 loop spans 14 amino acids.

The chain combines TRBV3-1 (or the pseudogene TRBV3-2) with TRBJ1-2, with a possible D match to TRBD1 (5 bases). The CDR3 runs to 15 residues. The V end lost 4 bases, the J end lost 2 bases, and 14 bases lay between the germline ends. Germline CDR1 and CDR2: LGHDT and YNNKEL (reference sequence). The CDR3 DNA reads TGTGCCAGCAGCCTATCCGTGGGGCCCAACTATGGCTACACCTTC. It is translated as CASSLSVGPNYGYTF.

The V gene is TRBV4-2, the J gene TRBJ2-1; TRBD1 aligns across 10 bases. Losses at the gene ends were 4 bases for V and 4 bases for J; bases not matched to a gene: 4. CDR1 LGHNA and CDR2 YNFKEQ come from the germline V gene. The CDR3 covers 15 residues. The CDR3 DNA reads TGTGCCAGCAGCCGAGGGACAGGGGATTACAATGAGCAGTTCTTC. Translating gives CASSRGTGDYNEQFF.

This chain uses TRBV12-3 or TRBV12-4 with TRBJ1-5; a possible D gene is TRBD1 (6 bases). CDR3 length: 13 amino acids. The V and J ends lost 3 bases and 7 bases respectively, with 10 bases between them. CDR3 nucleotide sequence: TGTGCCAGCAGTTTTGGGGGCCGACAGCCCCAGCATTTT. Its translation is CASSFGGRQPQHF.

The sample holds one count of this clone. The chain is built from TRBV19 and TRBJ2-1; 7 bases match TRBD1. The CDR3 totals 13 residues. Germline V lookup: CDR1 LNHDA, CDR2 SQIVND (reference sequence). V shed 7 bases and J 8 bases; nucleotides not matched to a gene: 8. The CDR3 reads CASIRQGGDEQFF. The CDR3, as DNA: TGTGCCAGTATCCGTCAAGGGGGCGATGAGCAGTTCTTC.

In its sample, this clone ranks as medium-sized (0.01 to 0.1%). This chain joins TRBV27 and TRBJ1-5; no firm D call. From germline, CDR1 is MNHEY and CDR2 SMNVEV (reference sequence). Trimming cost V 6 bases and J 2 bases, with 8 bases left between them. The CDR3 has 13 amino acids. CDR3 protein: CASRSGGNQPQHF. The CDR3 DNA reads as TGTGCCAGCAGGTCCGGGGGCAATCAGCCCCAGCATTTT.

This clone was seen a few times. The chain carries TRBV7-9 and TRBJ2-2; 7 nucleotides line up with TRBD1. J was trimmed by 0 bases and V by 5 bases; bases with no gene match: 3. The germline V gene has CDR1 SEHNR and CDR2 FQNEAQ (reference sequence). CDR3 length: 15 amino acids. This chain's CDR3 is CASSPDRTNTGELFF. Written as DNA, the CDR3 is TGTGCCAGCAGCCCGGACAGGACGAACACCGGGGAGCTGTTTTTT.

The V and J genes are TRBV3-1 (or the pseudogene TRBV3-2) and TRBJ2-7; maybe TRBD1 (6 bases). With 1 base removed from V and 6 bases from J, the gap between germline ends came to 10 bases. Per germline, CDR1 LGHDT and CDR2 YNNKEL (reference sequence). This CDR3 is 13 amino acids long. CDR3 in DNA: TGTGCCAGCAGCCAAGTTCTAGGGGGCGAGCAGTACTTC. Translated, it gives CASSQVLGGEQYF.

V usage is TRBV6-5 and J usage is TRBJ2-1; D possibly corresponds to TRBD1 (5 bases). With 6 bases removed from V and 6 bases from J, the gap between germline ends came to 18 bases. The CDR3 has 15 residues. Germline CDR1 and CDR2: MNHEY and SVGAGI. This CDR3 is CASRPGDLGVNEQFF. The DNA of the CDR3 is TGTGCCAGCAGACCCGGAGACCTAGGGGTCAATGAGCAGTTCTTC.

The V gene is TRBV13, the J gene TRBJ2-6; D is unresolved. This CDR3 is 14 amino acids long. Trimming shortened V by 4 bases and J by 0 bases, and 4 bases separated the two germline ends. CDR1 and CDR2 from the germline V gene are PRHDT and FYEKMQ (reference sequence). The CDR3 DNA follows: TGTGCCAGCAGCTCGAGCTCTGGGGCCAACGTCCTGACTTTC. It specifies CASSSSSGANVLTF.